Here is one T cell receptor (beta chain) with its context. Generated by immunoSEQ multiplex PCR, the TCRdb table keeps only in-frame clones and is missing some. The table lists some 360,000 clones, approximately 90% of them singletons. Patients in Seattle were enrolled during active infection, then followed longitudinally. The CDR3 extends over 14 amino acids. Trimming removed 0 bases from V and 5 bases from J, with 12 bases in between. Germline CDR1 and CDR2: SGHRS and YFSETQ. The data are from a study of blood T cell repertoires in COVID-19. Study context: Samples taken during acute and convalescent COVID-19 were collected in the United States, Italy and Spain.

This receptor was taken from a woman aged 60-75 years with COVID-19, enrolled during active disease. The sequenced material came from peripheral blood. This rearrangement joins TRBV5-1 to TRBJ2-7, with TRBD1 as a possible D gene (6 bases). The CDR3 nucleotides read TGCGCCAGCAGCTTGGAGGCCAGGGGAGACGAGCAGTACTTC. Its protein is CASSLEARGDEQYF. Based on the CDR3 plus reference TRBV5-1 and TRBJ2-7, the full variable domain is KAGVTQTPRYLIKTRGQQVTLSCSPISGHRSVSWYQQTPGQGLQFLFEYFSETQRNKGNFPGRFSGRQFSNSRSEMNVSTLELGDSALYLCASSLEARGDEQYFGPGTRLTVT.